One and the same sample provided the 11 T cell receptor beta chains below, sequenced in a study of blood T cell repertoires in COVID-19 (dated by TCRdb to about 2020). Library preparation employed the immunoSEQ multiplex PCR assay. TCRdb's version of the immuneACCESS table is confined to in-frame rearrangements and falls short of the full clone set. An unresolved V gene accounts for under half of the shortfall where checked; the remainder is of unknown origin. This sample holds 200,000 to 250,000 clones; approximately 84% were observed only once. The ten largest clonotypes hold roughly 7% of the sample. Source material: peripheral blood. All receptors come from a woman over 75 with COVID-19, enrolled during active disease.

The chain has TRBV4-2 and TRBJ1-2, with D perhaps matching TRBD1 (5 bases). The germline CDR1 and CDR2 sequences are LGHNA and YNFKEQ. This CDR3 is 16 amino acids long. With 1 base removed from V and 8 bases from J, the gap between germline ends came to 20 bases. CDR3 protein: CASSQGGLAADSGYTF. For the CDR3, the DNA is TGTGCCAGCAGCCAAGGGGGACTGGCCGCGGATTCAGGCTACACCTTC.

This clone was seen a few times. The chain is built from TRBV5-1 and TRBJ2-2; 9 nucleotides line up with TRBD2. The CDR3 sequence is 18 residues long. V was pared by 1 base and J by 0 bases, with 7 bases of the junction left unmatched. Looked up from germline, CDR1 is SGHRS and CDR2 is YFSETQ. CDR3 region: CASSLTLIAGANTGELFF. The CDR3, as DNA: TGCGCCAGCAGCTTGACCTTAATAGCGGGGGCGAACACCGGGGAGCTGTTTTTT.

The chain links TRBV2 to TRBJ2-7; maybe TRBD1 (5 bases). V shed 8 bases and J shed 5 bases, with 10 bases lying between them. The V gene's germline CDR1 is SNHLY and CDR2 FYNNEI. The CDR3 consists of 11 residues. CDR3 region: CASGLGDEQYF. The CDR3 DNA is TGTGCCAGCGGGCTAGGGGACGAGCAGTACTTC.

This clone appeared a few times. V usage is TRBV4-2 and J usage is TRBJ1-2; a possible D gene is TRBD1 (5 bases). Germline CDR1 reads LGHNA; CDR2 reads YNFKEQ. The CDR3 totals 15 residues. The germline V and J ends were trimmed by 0 bases and 8 bases, with 16 bases remaining between them. CDR3: CASSQDMGRDWGYTF. The CDR3 DNA sequence: TGTGCCAGCAGCCAAGATATGGGACGGGACTGGGGCTACACCTTC.

CDR3 sequence (DNA): TGTGCCAGCAGCCCCGGGGGGGAGAACACTGAAGCTTTCTTT. Translating it yields CASSPGGENTEAFF. V and J are TRBV7-8 and TRBJ1-1; possibly TRBD1 for D (5 bases). V lost 5 bases, J lost 1 base, and 11 bases lay in between. The CDR3 is 14 amino acids. Per the germline V gene, CDR1 is SGHVS and CDR2 is FQNEAQ.

The genes are TRBV5-6 and TRBJ2-2; a weak D match, TRBD1 (6 bases). The CDR3 totals 16 residues. Germline values: CDR1 SGHDT, CDR2 YYEEEE. Trimming cost V 2 bases and J 5 bases, with 16 bases left between them. CDR3 nucleotide sequence: TGTGCCAGCAGCTTAATGGGGGCACAGCTAACCGGGGAGCTGTTTTTT. This translates into CASSLMGAQLTGELFF.

This chain connects TRBV9 to TRBJ1-1; 7 bases agree with TRBD1. The germline V gene has CDR1 SGDLS and CDR2 YYNGEE. The ends lost 0 bases at V and 1 base at J; junction bases unmatched: 3. The CDR3 covers 15 residues. The CDR3 loop is CASSVEGQRNTEAFF. CDR3 sequence (DNA): TGTGCCAGCAGCGTAGAGGGACAGAGGAACACTGAAGCTTTCTTT.

This clone showed up just once. This chain links TRBV12-5 with TRBJ1-2, with D possibly matching TRBD1 (5 bases). Germline CDR1 LGHNT, CDR2 FRNRAP. The CDR3 runs to 13 residues. Trimming removed 1 base at V and 2 bases at J, with 5 bases between. The CDR3 spells CASGLGQNYGYTF. CDR3 DNA: TGTGCTAGTGGTTTGGGACAGAACTATGGCTACACCTTC.

The V and J genes are TRBV6-5 and TRBJ1-1, with 8 bases identical to TRBD1. Germline trimming cut 0 bases from V and 11 bases from J; bases unmatched to any gene: 14. CDR1 is MNHEY, CDR2 SVGAGI, per germline. This CDR3 contains 16 residues. The CDR3 is CASSYSSGQGSLWAFF. The CDR3 DNA is TGTGCCAGCAGTTACTCATCCGGACAGGGCTCCCTTTGGGCTTTCTTT.

The genes are TRBV11-1 and TRBJ1-5; no clear D gene. Germline lookup yields CDR1 SGHAT and CDR2 FQDESV (reference sequence). Between the trimmed V and J ends, which lost 5 bases and 7 bases, there was a span of 12 bases. This CDR3 is built from 13 residues. As DNA, the CDR3 is TGTGCCAGCAGCCAAAGTTCGGGACAGCCCCAGCATTTT. Protein: CASSQSSGQPQHF.

V usage is TRBV28 and J usage is TRBJ2-3, with 14 bases aligning to TRBD2. The V gene end was trimmed by 6 bases and the J gene end by 5 bases; junction bases not matched to a gene: 4. The germline gives CDR1 MDHEN, CDR2 SYDVKM. The CDR3 totals 15 residues. The CDR3 DNA reads TGTGCCAGCAGCCTCGGACTAGCGGGAGGAGATACGCAGTATTTT. It encodes CASSLGLAGGDTQYF.